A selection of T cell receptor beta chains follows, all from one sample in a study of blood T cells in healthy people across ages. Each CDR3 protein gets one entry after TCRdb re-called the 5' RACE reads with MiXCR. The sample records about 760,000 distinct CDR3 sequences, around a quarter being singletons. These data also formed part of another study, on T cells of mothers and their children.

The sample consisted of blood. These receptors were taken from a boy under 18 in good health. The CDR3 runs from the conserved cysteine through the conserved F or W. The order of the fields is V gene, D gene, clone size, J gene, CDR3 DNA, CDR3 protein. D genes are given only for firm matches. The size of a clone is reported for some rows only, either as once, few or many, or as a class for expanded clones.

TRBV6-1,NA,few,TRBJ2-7,TGTGCCAGCACCGAAGAGCTCTCCTACGAGCAGTACTTC,CASTEELSYEQYF
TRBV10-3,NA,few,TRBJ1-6,TGTGCCATCAGTGAGCTCGGGGATTCACCCCTCCACTTT,CAISELGDSPLHF
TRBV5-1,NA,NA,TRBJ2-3,TGCGCCATCCTGGGGGTAGCGGCGACAGATACGCAGTATTTT,CAILGVAATDTQYF
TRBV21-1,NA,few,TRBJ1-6,TGTGCCAGCAGCAAAGAAACCCCAGGGTCCCATAATTCACCCCTCCACTTT,CASSKETPGSHNSPLHF
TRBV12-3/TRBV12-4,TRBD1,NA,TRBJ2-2,TGTGCCAGCAGCCGGACAGGGGTCGCCGGGGAGCTGTTTTTT,CASSRTGVAGELFF
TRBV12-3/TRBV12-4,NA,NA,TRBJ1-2,TGTGCCAGCAGTTTTGGACCGTCCCGCTACACCTTC,CASSFGPSRYTF
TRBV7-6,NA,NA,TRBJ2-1,TGTGCCAGCAGCTTAGCGCGCGGGAAATCTGGCAATGAGCAGTTCTTC,CASSLARGKSGNEQFF
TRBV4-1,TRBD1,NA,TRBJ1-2,TGCGCCAGCGGCAGGGGGACCTATGGCTACACCTTC,CASGRGTYGYTF
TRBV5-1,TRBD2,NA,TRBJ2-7,TGCGCCAGCAGCTTCAGTTGGGGGGAGGGCTCCTACGAGCAGTACTTC,CASSFSWGEGSYEQYF
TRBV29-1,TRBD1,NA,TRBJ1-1,TGCAGCGTTGAAGATAGGAGCAGGGGGAGGACTGAAGCTTTCTTT,CSVEDRSRGRTEAFF
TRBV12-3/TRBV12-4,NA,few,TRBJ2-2,TGTGCCAGCCGCAGGGGTGTGTCGAACACCGGGGAGCTGTTTTTT,CASRRGVSNTGELFF
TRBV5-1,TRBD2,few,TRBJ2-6,TGCGCCAGCAGATCTAGCGGGAGTTCGACTGGGGCCAACGTCCTGACTTTC,CASRSSGSSTGANVLTF
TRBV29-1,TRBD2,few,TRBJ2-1,TGCAGCGTTGTGGTAGCGGGAGGTGAGCAGTTCTTC,CSVVVAGGEQFF
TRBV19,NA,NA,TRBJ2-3,TGTGCCAGTAAATCGGACTCCACAGATACGCAGTATTTC,CASKSDSTDTQYF
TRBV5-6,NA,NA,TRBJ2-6,TGTGCCAGTCGGACAGCGGGGGCCAACGTCCTGACTTTC,CASRTAGANVLTF
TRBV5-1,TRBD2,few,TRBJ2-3,TGCGCCAGCAGCTCCGACCCTGGACAGGTACCGGGACTAGCGGGAATCCTAGCGCAGTATTTT,CASSSDPGQVPGLAGILAQYF
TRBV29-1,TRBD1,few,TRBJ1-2,TGCAGCGTTGAAGATCAGGGGACAGGGCTCGCTGGCTACACCTTC,CSVEDQGTGLAGYTF
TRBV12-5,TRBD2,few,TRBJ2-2,TGTGCTAGTGGTTTCCTACTAGCGTCCGCCGGGGAGCTGTTTTTT,CASGFLLASAGELFF
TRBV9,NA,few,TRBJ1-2,TGTGCCAGCAGCTCTACGCAGACGGGTAACTATGGCTACACCTTC,CASSSTQTGNYGYTF
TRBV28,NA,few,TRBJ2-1,TGTGCCAGCAGTACCCCAGGGGCCAGGTCGGATGAGCAGTTCTTC,CASSTPGARSDEQFF
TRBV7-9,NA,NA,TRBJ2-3,TGTGCCAGCGGAACTAAGGGGCGATTAGCAGATACGCAGTATTTT,CASGTKGRLADTQYF
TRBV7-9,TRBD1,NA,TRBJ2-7,TGTGCCAGCACCCCGAGCCGGGACAGGGACTACGAGCAGTACTTC,CASTPSRDRDYEQYF
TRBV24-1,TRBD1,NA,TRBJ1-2,TGTGCCACCAGTGATTTGCACCTCTCGGGGACAGGCTATGGCTACACCTTC,CATSDLHLSGTGYGYTF
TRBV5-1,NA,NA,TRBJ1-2,TGCGCCAGCAGCGGAGGAACAGGGCACTATGGCTACACCTTC,CASSGGTGHYGYTF
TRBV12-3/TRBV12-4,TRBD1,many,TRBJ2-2,TGTGCCAGCAGGCACGGACAGGGAAACACCGGGGAGCTGTTTTTT,CASRHGQGNTGELFF
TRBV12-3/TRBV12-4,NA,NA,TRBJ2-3,TGTGCCAGCAGGCCACCCGGGCCCCCTCTAACAGATACGCAGTATTTT,CASRPPGPPLTDTQYF
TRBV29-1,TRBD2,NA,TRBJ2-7,TGCAGCGTCTTAACTAGCGGCGGCCCCTACGAGCAGTACTTC,CSVLTSGGPYEQYF
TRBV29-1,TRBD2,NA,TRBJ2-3,TGCAGCGTTGGCGGGACTAGCGGAGCAGATACGCAGTATTTT,CSVGGTSGADTQYF
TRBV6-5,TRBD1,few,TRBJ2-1,TGTGCCAGCAGTTTCGACAGGGGTGAGCAGTTCTTC,CASSFDRGEQFF
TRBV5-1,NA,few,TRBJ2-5,TGCGCCAGCAGCTTGGGTGGCGGAGGGACGGAGACCCAGTGCTTC,CASSLGGGGTETQCF
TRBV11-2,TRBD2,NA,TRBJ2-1,TGTGCCAGCAGCCGCACTAGCGCGAGCAATGAGCAGTTCTTC,CASSRTSASNEQFF
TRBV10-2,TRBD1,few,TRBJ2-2,TGCGCCAACAGCGGGACAGGGGACACCGGGGAGCTGTTTTTT,CANSGTGDTGELFF
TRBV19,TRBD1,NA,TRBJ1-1,TGTGCCAGTAGTATAGACCCTCAGACAGGGTGGAACACTGAAGCTTTCTTT,CASSIDPQTGWNTEAFF
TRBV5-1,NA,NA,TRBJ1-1,TGCGCCAGCAGCTTGGAAGCCTCGGGGAACACTGAAGCTTTCTTT,CASSLEASGNTEAFF
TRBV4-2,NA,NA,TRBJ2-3,TGTGCCAGCAGCCAAGGGTTTAGCGGTGGCACAGATACGCAGTATTTT,CASSQGFSGGTDTQYF
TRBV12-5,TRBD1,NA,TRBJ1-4,TGTGCTAGTGGAACCCCGGGACAGGGGATGTTCACTAATGAAAAACTGTTTTTT,CASGTPGQGMFTNEKLFF
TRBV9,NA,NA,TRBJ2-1,TGTGCCAGCAGCGTAGAAGGCTCGGGGAATGAGCAGTTCTTC,CASSVEGSGNEQFF
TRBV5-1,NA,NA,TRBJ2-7,TGCGCCAGCAGCGTGGGGACGGATCTTGGACTGCCCTACGAGCAGTACTTC,CASSVGTDLGLPYEQYF
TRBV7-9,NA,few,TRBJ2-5,TGTGCCAGCAGCTTAGTTACAGGGTTCAACCGTTTCCAAGAGACCCAGTACTTC,CASSLVTGFNRFQETQYF
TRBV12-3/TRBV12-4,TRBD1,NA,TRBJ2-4,TGTGCCAGCAGCCGCTGGACAGGGGGGGACATTCAGTACTTC,CASSRWTGGDIQYF
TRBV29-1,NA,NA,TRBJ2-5,TGCAGCGGGGGAGATGGGACTCTGGGAGAGACCCAGTACTTC,CSGGDGTLGETQYF
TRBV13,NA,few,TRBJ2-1,TGTGCCAGCAGCTGGGGAGTAGTGTGGGAGCAGTTCTTC,CASSWGVVWEQFF
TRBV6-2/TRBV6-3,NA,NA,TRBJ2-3,TGTGCCAGCAGTTACAACGGCAGGGGGGTCCCGGATACGCAGTATTTT,CASSYNGRGVPDTQYF
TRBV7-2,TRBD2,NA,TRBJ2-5,TGTGCCAGCAGCTTAATAGCGGGGGGGGGTTTTGGAGAGACCCAGTACTTC,CASSLIAGGGFGETQYF
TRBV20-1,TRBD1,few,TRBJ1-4,TGCAGTGCCCGGGACAGGGCCGGTCAAAAACTGTTTTTT,CSARDRAGQKLFF
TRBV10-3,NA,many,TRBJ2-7,TGTGCCATCAGTAGACAAAAATTCTACGAGCAGTACTTC,CAISRQKFYEQYF
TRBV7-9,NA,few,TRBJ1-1,TGTGCCAGCAGCTTAGGGTCCATCACTGAAGCTTTCTTT,CASSLGSITEAFF
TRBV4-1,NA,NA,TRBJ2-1,TGCGCCAGCAGCCAAGGCCGGACCGTCAATGAGCAGTTCTTC,CASSQGRTVNEQFF
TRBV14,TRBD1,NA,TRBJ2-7,TGTGCCAGCAGCCAAGTGGGACAGGGCTACGAGCAGTACTTC,CASSQVGQGYEQYF
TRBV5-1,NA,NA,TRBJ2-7,TGCGCCAGCAGCTCTCGGGACGGCTACGAGCAGTACTTC,CASSSRDGYEQYF
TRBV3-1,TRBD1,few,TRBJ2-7,TGTGCCAGCAGCCAAGATTTTGATCGGACAGGGTACGACGAGCAGTACTTC,CASSQDFDRTGYDEQYF
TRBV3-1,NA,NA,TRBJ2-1,TGTGCCAGCAGCCAAGACGCGGGCCCATCCTACAATGAGCAGTTCTTC,CASSQDAGPSYNEQFF
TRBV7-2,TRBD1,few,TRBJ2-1,TGTGCCAGCAGGCAAGACAGGGACTACAATGAGCAGTTCTTC,CASRQDRDYNEQFF
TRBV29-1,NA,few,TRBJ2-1,TGCAGCGTTGAAGGGCGACTTCTGGTGAATGAGCAGTTCTTC,CSVEGRLLVNEQFF
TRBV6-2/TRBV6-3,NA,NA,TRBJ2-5,TGTGCCAGCAGTTACCATGTACTCGAGGAGTTCCAAGAGACCCAGTACTTC,CASSYHVLEEFQETQYF